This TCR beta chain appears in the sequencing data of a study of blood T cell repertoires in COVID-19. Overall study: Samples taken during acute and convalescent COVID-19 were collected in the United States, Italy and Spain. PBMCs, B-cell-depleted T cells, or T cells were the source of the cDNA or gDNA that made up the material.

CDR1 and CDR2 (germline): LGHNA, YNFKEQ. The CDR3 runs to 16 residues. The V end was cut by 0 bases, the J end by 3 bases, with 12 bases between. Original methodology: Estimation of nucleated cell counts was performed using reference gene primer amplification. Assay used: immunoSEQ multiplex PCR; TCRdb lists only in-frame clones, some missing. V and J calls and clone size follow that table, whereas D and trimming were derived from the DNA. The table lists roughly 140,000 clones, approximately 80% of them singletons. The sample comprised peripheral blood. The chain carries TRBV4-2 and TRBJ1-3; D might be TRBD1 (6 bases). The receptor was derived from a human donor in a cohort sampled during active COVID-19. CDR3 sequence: CASSQESRGGGNTIYF. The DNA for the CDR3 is TGTGCCAGCAGCCAAGAAAGTCGAGGGGGTGGAAACACCATATATTTT.